This is a list of T cell receptor beta chains from one sample in a study of blood T cells in healthy people across ages. TCRdb fed the 5' RACE reads into MiXCR, producing one record per CDR3 protein. The table has some 1.6 million distinct CDR3 sequences, 30% to 40% seen once. The specimen was blood. The receptor set was obtained from a woman aged 25 to 39 in good health. Both conserved end residues are part of each CDR3. The order of the fields is clone size, V gene, J gene, D gene, CDR3 protein, CDR3 DNA. A D gene is named only where the DNA matches it firmly. Not all rows give a size; the values are once, few, many and, for expanded clones, a class.

>many|TRBV30|TRBJ2-7|-
CAWTPGPYREQYF
TGTGCCTGGACCCCCGGACCGTATCGCGAGCAGTACTTC
>-|TRBV12-3/TRBV12-4|TRBJ2-1|-
CASSISYKDNEQFF
TGTGCCAGCAGTATAAGTTACAAGGACAATGAGCAGTTCTTC
>few|TRBV3-1|TRBJ2-5|TRBD2
CASSQEHGGDGDGQETQYF
TGTGCCAGCAGCCAAGAACACGGGGGGGACGGCGACGGGCAAGAGACCCAGTACTTC
>-|TRBV15|TRBJ2-1|TRBD2
CATSRLKWEGSDEQFF
TGTGCCACCAGCAGATTAAAGTGGGAGGGGTCGGATGAGCAGTTCTTC
>-|TRBV7-3|TRBJ2-1|-
CASSLTRNSYNEQFF
TGTGCCAGCAGCTTAACCCGAAATTCCTACAATGAGCAGTTCTTC
>-|TRBV20-1|TRBJ2-2|TRBD1
CSASPAGTGNTGELFF
TGCAGTGCTAGCCCGGCGGGGACAGGGAACACCGGGGAGCTGTTTTTT
>many|TRBV4-1|TRBJ2-7|TRBD1
CASSQEPQGAWEQYF
TGCGCCAGCAGCCAAGAACCCCAGGGGGCGTGGGAGCAGTACTTC
>-|TRBV12-3/TRBV12-4|TRBJ2-3|-
CASSGPWSTDTQYF
TGTGCCAGCAGTGGCCCATGGAGCACAGATACGCAGTATTTT
>-|TRBV27|TRBJ2-7|-
CASSLKEPTSYEQYF
TGTGCCAGCAGTTTAAAAGAGCCGACCTCCTACGAGCAGTACTTC
>many|TRBV29-1|TRBJ2-3|-
CSVQGGTPDTQYF
TGCAGCGTCCAAGGAGGGACCCCAGATACGCAGTATTTT
>-|TRBV4-2|TRBJ1-2|-
CASSPSQGTTNYGYTF
TGTGCCAGCAGCCCCTCACAGGGTACTACTAACTATGGCTACACCTTC
>few|TRBV20-1|TRBJ2-7|-
CSAEEGRQGYEQYF
TGCAGTGCGGAGGAGGGACGTCAAGGCTACGAGCAGTACTTC
>few|TRBV27|TRBJ2-7|-
CASSLGRHPYEQYF
TGTGCCAGCAGTTTAGGGCGACACCCCTACGAGCAGTACTTC
>once|TRBV4-1|TRBJ2-1|TRBD2
CAGSQTRLAGRHNEQFF
TGCGCCGGCAGCCAAACCCGACTAGCGGGGCGCCACAATGAGCAGTTCTTC
>few|TRBV6-1|TRBJ1-2|TRBD1
CASSESLGQGSNGYTF
TGTGCCAGCAGTGAGAGCCTTGGACAGGGTAGTAATGGCTACACCTTC
>-|TRBV7-6|TRBJ2-6|-
CASSSLYSGTNVLTF
TGTGCCAGCAGCTCACTATACTCTGGGACCAACGTCCTGACTTTC
>few|TRBV28|TRBJ2-7|-
CASSSSSRSRIEQYF
TGTGCCAGCAGTTCCTCTTCGCGGAGCAGGATCGAGCAGTACTTC
>-|TRBV27|TRBJ2-3|-
CASSPWDAKDTQYF
TGTGCCAGCAGTCCTTGGGACGCTAAAGATACGCAGTATTTT
>-|TRBV15|TRBJ2-5|-
CATSRVVVLETQYF
TGTGCCACCAGCAGAGTGGTAGTTTTGGAGACCCAGTACTTC
>few|TRBV29-1|TRBJ1-2|-
CSVRDVYGYTF
TGCAGCGTCCGGGACGTCTATGGCTACACCTTC
>-|TRBV11-2|TRBJ2-1|TRBD2
CASSLRGGRADEQFF
TGTGCCAGCAGCTTAAGAGGCGGGAGGGCGGATGAGCAGTTCTTC
>-|TRBV2|TRBJ2-7|-
CASSELWGLGYEQYF
TGTGCCAGCAGTGAATTGTGGGGATTGGGATACGAGCAGTACTTC
>many|TRBV3-1|TRBJ2-6|TRBD2
CASSPGLPGSGANVLTF
TGTGCCAGCAGCCCGGGACTACCCGGGTCGGGGGCCAACGTCCTGACTTTC
>few|TRBV28|TRBJ2-3|TRBD2
CASRPRVAGVTDTQYF
TGTGCCAGCAGACCCCGGGTTGCGGGGGTCACAGATACGCAGTATTTT
>many|TRBV4-2|TRBJ2-7|-
CASSRGLPYEQYF
TGTGCCAGCAGCCGAGGACTCCCGTACGAGCAGTACTTC
>-|TRBV3-1|TRBJ1-1|-
CASRRPMGTEAFF
TGTGCCAGCAGACGGCCAATGGGGACTGAAGCTTTCTTT
>-|TRBV2|TRBJ1-6|TRBD1
CANSPDRIGSPLHF
TGTGCCAACAGTCCGGACAGGATCGGTTCACCCCTCCACTTT
>-|TRBV24-1|TRBJ2-3|-
CATSDSLADRGRDTQYF
TGTGCCACCAGTGATTCCCTCGCTGACCGGGGGCGAGATACGCAGTATTTT
>few|TRBV29-1|TRBJ1-2|-
CSAETGNYGYTF
TGCAGCGCGGAGACGGGTAACTATGGCTACACCTTC
>few|TRBV28|TRBJ2-2|-
CASSLIAVANTGELFF
TGTGCCAGCAGTTTAATAGCGGTCGCGAACACCGGGGAGCTGTTTTTT
>many|TRBV9|TRBJ2-3|-
CASSVVQDTQYF
TGTGCCAGCAGCGTAGTTCAAGATACGCAGTATTTT
>-|TRBV19|TRBJ2-7|TRBD1
CASSNGGTGFSEQYF
TGTGCCAGTAGTAACGGCGGGACAGGGTTTTCCGAGCAGTACTTC
>-|TRBV6-1|TRBJ1-1|-
CASSERGGLEAFF
TGTGCCAGCAGTGAACGAGGGGGACTTGAAGCTTTCTTT
>once|TRBV2|TRBJ2-1|-
CASAFLRERYNEQFF
TGTGCCAGCGCCTTCCTGAGGGAGCGCTACAATGAGCAGTTCTTC
>-|TRBV20-1|TRBJ2-7|-
CSAASPGTNLVEQYF
TGCAGTGCTGCCTCCCCCGGGACCAACTTGGTCGAGCAGTACTTC
>-|TRBV5-1|TRBJ2-1|-
CASSSAYRSQHEQFF
TGCGCCAGCAGCTCTGCTTACAGAAGTCAGCATGAGCAGTTCTTC
>few|TRBV29-1|TRBJ2-1|TRBD2
CSAIGLAGEQFF
TGCAGCGCCATAGGACTAGCGGGGGAGCAGTTCTTC
>-|TRBV18|TRBJ2-5|-
CANSPVRQETQYF
TGTGCCAACTCACCGGTTAGACAGGAGACCCAGTACTTC
>-|TRBV9|TRBJ2-1|-
CASSSQRRLGSYNEQFF
TGTGCCAGCAGCTCCCAGCGGAGACTAGGTTCCTACAATGAGCAGTTCTTC
>few|TRBV20-1|TRBJ1-6|-
CSARGGVHYNSPLHF
TGCAGTGCTAGAGGTGGAGTGCACTATAATTCACCCCTCCACTTT
>few|TRBV20-1|TRBJ2-5|TRBD2
CSARTGLAGGQETQYF
TGCAGTGCTAGAACCGGACTAGCGGGGGGGCAGGAGACCCAGTACTTC
>many|TRBV5-1|TRBJ2-7|-
CASSLGDGKGEQYF
TGCGCCAGCAGCTTAGGCGACGGGAAAGGGGAGCAGTACTTC
>few|TRBV11-2|TRBJ2-7|TRBD1
CASSARTGVNEQYF
TGTGCCAGCAGCGCGAGGACAGGGGTCAACGAGCAGTACTTC
>-|TRBV20-1|TRBJ2-7|-
CSASGHRGSYEQYF
TGCAGTGCTAGCGGGCACCGTGGGTCCTACGAGCAGTACTTC
>-|TRBV27|TRBJ2-5|TRBD2
CATWGTSVLSETQYF
TGTGCCACCTGGGGGACTAGCGTTCTTTCAGAGACCCAGTACTTC